Below are 20 T cell receptor beta chains sequenced from a single sample in a study of graft-versus-host responses after intestinal transplantation. Their cognate antigens are unknown. The table came from immunoSEQ multiplex PCR; TCRdb's copy has only in-frame clones and leaves some out. This sample yields 90,000 or so clones, of which roughly 85% are seen a single time; around 0.83% belongs to the top ten. Sequenced here: unstimulated CD4+ T cells sorted from spleen or lymph node cells, sampled before intestinal transplant. These receptor sequences come from a human donor who received an intestinal transplant.

This clone was counted only a few times. The genes are TRBV5-1 and TRBJ2-5; D possibly corresponds to TRBD1 (6 bases). Trimming removed 3 bases from V and 3 bases from J, with 12 bases in between. This CDR3 comprises 14 residues. The germline V gene encodes CDR1 SGHRS and CDR2 YFSETQ. The CDR3 reads CASSWTAPEETQYF. Written as DNA, the CDR3 is TGCGCCAGCAGCTGGACAGCACCCGAAGAGACCCAGTACTTC.

The chain links TRBV27 to TRBJ1-5; D call uncertain. CDR3 length: 16 amino acids. Germline V gene sequence: CDR1 MNHEY, CDR2 SMNVEV (reference sequence). V lost 2 bases to trimming and J lost 0 bases, with 11 bases between them. CDR3: CASSLVAPYSNQPQHF. The CDR3 DNA reads TGTGCCAGCAGTTTAGTGGCACCTTATAGCAATCAGCCCCAGCATTTT.

This clone came up a few times. The rearrangement uses TRBV6-6 and TRBJ1-3, with a tentative D call TRBD1 (5 bases). V lost 6 bases, J lost 0 bases, and 15 bases lay in between. Germline CDR1 and CDR2: MNHNY and SVGAGI (reference sequence). This CDR3 contains 16 residues. CDR3 sequence (DNA): TGTGCCAGCAGCTCGGGCAGGGTCAACTCTGGAAACACCATATATTTT. It specifies CASSSGRVNSGNTIYF.

The V call is TRBV20-1, the J call TRBJ2-4; no reliable D call. The CDR3 has 11 amino acids. Trimming took off 5 bases at V and 9 bases at J, with 11 bases between the two ends. Germline CDR1 DFQATT, CDR2 SNEGSKA (reference sequence). For the CDR3, the DNA is TGCAGTGCTCCCCGCGGTGGCATTCAGTACTTC. Protein sequence: CSAPRGGIQYF.

This clone is a singleton in its sample. The V and J genes are TRBV7-9 and TRBJ2-7, with TRBD2 matching over 10 bases. The CDR3 is 14 amino acids. Germline V gene lookup returns CDR1 SEHNR and CDR2 FQNEAQ (reference sequence). Germline trimming cut 10 bases from V and 4 bases from J; bases unmatched to any gene: 10. CDR3 loop: CATTLAGVNYEQYF. CDR3 DNA sequence: TGTGCCACTACCCTAGCGGGAGTCAATTACGAGCAGTACTTC.

This chain links TRBV5-5 with TRBJ1-2, with 10 bases aligning to TRBD1. J gave up 2 bases and V 6 bases, and 13 bases lay outside the gene matches. The CDR3 contains 17 residues. Germline CDR1 and CDR2: SGHKS and YYEKEE (reference sequence). CDR3 nucleotides: TGTGCCAGCAACCCGACAGGGGGCGCCGCATCGAACTATGGCTACACCTTC. This codes for CASNPTGGAASNYGYTF.

The rearrangement links TRBV28 to TRBJ2-7; 7 bases align to TRBD1. The germline V gene encodes CDR1 MDHEN and CDR2 SYDVKM. The CDR3 spans 13 residues. Germline trimming cut 2 bases from V and 6 bases from J; bases unmatched to any gene: 4. The chain's CDR3 is CASSLRQGGEQYF. For the CDR3, the DNA is TGTGCCAGCAGTTTAAGACAGGGCGGCGAGCAGTACTTC.

This clone was counted once. The chain carries TRBV7-8 and TRBJ2-5; 8 bases map to TRBD2. This CDR3 is built from 15 residues. CDR1 and CDR2 from the germline V gene are SGHVS and FQNEAQ. J lost 5 bases, V lost 1 base, and 6 bases had no gene match. CDR3 sequence reads: CASSLDGRAGETQYF. The CDR3 bases are TGTGCCAGCAGCTTAGACGGGAGGGCCGGGGAGACCCAGTACTTC.

The chain is built from TRBV19 and TRBJ2-7, with 7 bases identical to TRBD2. The germline V gene has CDR1 LNHDA and CDR2 SQIVND (reference sequence). The V and J ends lost 1 base and 3 bases, in that order; junction bases with no gene match: 6. CDR3 length: 15 amino acids. The CDR3 is CASSIVGGRFYEQYF. DNA for the CDR3: TGTGCCAGTAGTATAGTTGGCGGGAGATTCTACGAGCAGTACTTC.

The V gene is TRBV30, the J gene TRBJ2-7, with 9 positions matching TRBD1. The length of the CDR3 is 15 residues. Germline CDR1 GTSNPN, CDR2 SVGIG (reference sequence). With V trimmed by 3 bases and J by 6 bases, 12 bases remained unmatched. CDR3 bases: TGTGCCTGGAGCGGGGGACAGGGTATTCTAGGCGAGCAGTACTTC. It is translated as CAWSGGQGILGEQYF. Combining the CDR3 with reference TRBV30 and TRBJ2-7 gives the whole variable domain SQTIHQWPATLVQPVGSPLSLECTVEGTSNPNLYWYRQAAGRGLQLLFYSVGIGQISSEVPQNLSASRPQDRQFILSSKKLLLSDSGFYLCAWSGGQGILGEQYFGPGTRLTVT.

The chain joins TRBV6-4 to TRBJ1-6, with 9 bases lining up with TRBD1. Trimming cost V 5 bases and J 6 bases; bases outside gene matches: 2. The germline V gene has CDR1 MRHNA and CDR2 SNTAGT. The length of the CDR3 is 14 residues. The CDR3 DNA reads TGTGCCAGCAGTCCGGGACAGGGTAATTCACCCCTCCACTTT. It codes for CASSPGQGNSPLHF.

This clone was seen only a few times. This sequence joins TRBV4-1 and TRBJ1-2, with D possibly being TRBD1 (5 bases). This CDR3 spans 15 amino acids. V shed 1 base and J shed 2 bases, with 11 bases lying between them. CDR1 MGHRA and CDR2 YSYEKL come from the germline V gene. CDR3 nucleotide sequence: TGCGCCAGCAGCCAAGGAGTGGGGGGGAACTATGGCTACACCTTC. Translated, it gives CASSQGVGGNYGYTF.

This clone was picked up one time. The CDR3 region is CASSYPGTTKNIQYF. The DNA for the CDR3 is TGTGCCAGCAGCTATCCCGGGACAACAAAAAACATTCAGTACTTC. V usage is TRBV5-4 and J usage is TRBJ2-4; a weak D match, TRBD1 (6 bases). Germline lookup yields CDR1 SGHNT and CDR2 YYREEE (reference sequence). The CDR3 totals 15 residues. V lost 3 bases to trimming and J lost 4 bases, with 14 bases between them.

The CDR3 DNA reads TGTGCCAGCAGTGAAGATCTGTACGAGCAGTACTTC. It yields the protein CASSEDLYEQYF. V gene TRBV2 combines with J gene TRBJ2-7, with D unresolved. The V end lost 1 base, the J end lost 4 bases, and 5 bases lay between the germline ends. The CDR3 is made up of 12 amino acids. Germline V gene sequence: CDR1 SNHLY, CDR2 FYNNEI.

This clone was observed a few times. The genes are TRBV6-5 and TRBJ1-5; TRBD1 might be the D (6 bases). Germline V CDR1 and CDR2: MNHEY, SVGAGI. The CDR3 is 14 residues long. The V and J ends lost 5 bases and 3 bases respectively, with 11 bases between them. The CDR3 DNA follows: TGTGCCAGCAGTCCTACAGGGATCAATCAGCCCCAGCATTTT. It codes for CASSPTGINQPQHF.

The chain links TRBV9 to TRBJ2-3; D unresolved. The CDR3 sequence is 16 residues long. Germline assignment: CDR1 SGDLS and CDR2 YYNGEE. Between the trimmed V and J ends, which lost 4 bases and 1 base, there was a span of 16 bases. This chain's CDR3 is CASSRTPQIGTDTQYF. CDR3 nucleotide sequence: TGTGCCAGCAGCCGTACCCCACAGATCGGCACAGATACGCAGTATTTT.

The rearrangement links TRBV15 to TRBJ2-2; a weak D match, TRBD2 (6 bases). CDR1 is LNHNV and CDR2 is YYDKDF in the germline V gene (reference sequence). V was pared by 2 bases and J by 4 bases, with 14 bases between. CDR3 length: 16 residues. CDR3 DNA sequence: TGTGCCACCAGCAGATGGGGCGGAGGGGCCACCGGGGAGCTGTTTTTT. Translated: CATSRWGGGATGELFF.

Details on this clone: Other DNA sequences from this sample encode an identical CDR3 as well. This chain connects TRBV28 to TRBJ2-7; 7 positions match TRBD2. CDR1 and CDR2 from the germline V gene are MDHEN and SYDVKM. There are 14 residues in the CDR3. V was pared by 2 bases and J by 7 bases, with 8 bases of the junction left unmatched. CDR3 nucleotide sequence: TGTGCCAGCAGTTTAGACAGTTTGGGGGGGGAGCAGTACTTC. This gives the protein CASSLDSLGGEQYF.

The chain employs TRBV7-9 and TRBJ2-1; 11 bases are a match to TRBD2. The CDR3 totals 17 residues. Germline V gene lookup returns CDR1 SEHNR and CDR2 FQNEAQ (reference sequence). V was pared by 5 bases and J by 0 bases, with 6 bases of the junction left unmatched. The CDR3 loop is CASSRMTSGNSYNEQFF. CDR3 coding DNA: TGTGCCAGCAGCCGAATGACTAGCGGGAACTCCTACAATGAGCAGTTCTTC.

J is TRBJ1-4 and V is TRBV6-5, with 8 bases identical to TRBD1. The CDR3 runs 15 residues. Trimming at V came to 0 bases and at J to 8 bases, leaving 5 bases not matched to a gene. CDR1 and CDR2 (germline): MNHEY, SVGAGI. CDR3 region: CASSYSPGGIEKLFF. DNA of the CDR3: TGTGCCAGCAGTTACTCCCCAGGGGGCATCGAAAAACTGTTTTTT.